These 21 T cell receptor beta chains were sequenced from one sample in a study of blood T cell repertoires in COVID-19. Generated by immunoSEQ multiplex PCR, the TCRdb table keeps only in-frame clones and is missing some. The sample lists fewer than 85,000 clones; almost 85% were seen once. Sequenced: peripheral blood. The receptors were gathered from a human donor in a cohort sampled during active COVID-19.

A single count supports this clone. The J gene is TRBJ2-7, the V gene TRBV28; 7 nucleotides agree with TRBD1. CDR3 length: 14 amino acids. Germline V gene lookup returns CDR1 MDHEN and CDR2 SYDVKM. The V and J ends lost 6 bases and 6 bases, in that order; junction bases with no gene match: 11. For the CDR3, the DNA is TGTGCCAGCAGACCTACGGGACAGTTTGCCGAGCAGTACTTC. It is translated as CASRPTGQFAEQYF.

The J gene is TRBJ2-1, the V gene TRBV3-1 (or the pseudogene TRBV3-2); 13 bases are a match to TRBD2. Trimming at V came to 6 bases and at J to 7 bases, leaving 9 bases not matched to a gene. Germline V gene sequence: CDR1 LGHDT, CDR2 YNNKEL (reference sequence). This CDR3 has 16 residues. The CDR3 DNA reads TGTGCCAGCAGGGGTGGAACTAGCGGGGGGGCAAATGAGCAGTTCTTC. Translating gives CASRGGTSGGANEQFF.

V usage is TRBV6-6 and J usage is TRBJ1-4; D is possibly TRBD1 (6 bases). Trimming took 2 bases from V and 7 from J, leaving 17 bases between them. CDR3 length: 16 residues. Germline CDR1 is MNHNY and CDR2 is SVGAGI (reference sequence). CDR3 nucleotides: TGTGCCAGCAGTTACAGCCAACACACAGGGCCTGAAAAACTGTTTTTT. This gives the protein CASSYSQHTGPEKLFF.

The V and J genes are TRBV27 and TRBJ2-1, with 9 bases lining up with TRBD1. V was pared by 2 bases and J by 8 bases, with 13 bases of the junction left unmatched. Germline CDR1 and CDR2: MNHEY and SMNVEV (reference sequence). The CDR3 covers 17 residues. Here the CDR3 DNA reads TGTGCCAGCAGTTTAGGCTACCGGGACAGGGTTGTCGATGAGCAGTTCTTC. Amino acid sequence: CASSLGYRDRVVDEQFF.

V is TRBV5-4 and J is TRBJ1-5; D might be TRBD1 (5 bases). Germline-derived CDR1 and CDR2 are SGHNT and YYREEE (reference sequence). This CDR3 comprises 14 residues. Trimming removed 0 bases from V and 5 bases from J, with 9 bases in between. Here the CDR3 DNA reads TGTGCCAGCAGCTTGGAGGGGCCGGATCAGCCCCAGCATTTT. Translated: CASSLEGPDQPQHF.

The gene calls are TRBV18 and TRBJ2-1, with a weak D call TRBD1 (6 bases). The CDR3 length is 15 residues. Germline-derived CDR1 and CDR2 are KGHSH and LQKENI. V was shortened by 4 bases and J by 2 bases, with 12 bases between the two germline ends. DNA of the CDR3: TGTGCCAGCTCACTAAGTAGGGGGACCTACAATGAGCAGTTCTTC. Its translation is CASSLSRGTYNEQFF.

This chain links TRBV27 with TRBJ2-5; 13 positions match TRBD2. This CDR3 has 17 amino acids. CDR1 is MNHEY and CDR2 is SMNVEV in the germline V gene (reference sequence). V shed 2 bases and J 0 bases; nucleotides not matched to a gene: 3. CDR3 region: CASSLGTSGVYQETQYF. The CDR3 region has the DNA TGTGCCAGCAGTTTAGGGACTAGCGGGGTATACCAAGAGACCCAGTACTTC.

The chain employs TRBV19 and TRBJ1-2; D remains unclear. The germline V gene has CDR1 LNHDA and CDR2 SQIVND (reference sequence). The CDR3 extends over 13 amino acids. Deletions cut 6 bases from V and 2 bases from J, with 10 bases between. Here the CDR3 reads CASRSPGNYGYTF. The CDR3 DNA reads as TGTGCCAGTAGAAGCCCCGGGAACTATGGCTACACCTTC.

This clone is a singleton in its sample. The V and J genes are TRBV11-2 and TRBJ2-7, with TRBD1 matching over 9 bases. V dropped 5 bases and J dropped 2; count of bases not matched to a gene: 4. CDR3 length equals 14 residues. In germline, CDR1 is SGHAT, CDR2 FQNNGV. In DNA form, the CDR3 reads TGTGCCAGCAGCCTAAGGACAGGGGCCTACGAGCAGTACTTC. As protein: CASSLRTGAYEQYF.

The CDR3 is CASLSGGAADTQYF. The CDR3 DNA reads TGTGCCAGCCTTAGCGGGGGGGCGGCGGATACGCAGTATTTT. The chain employs TRBV28 and TRBJ2-3, with 11 bases fitting TRBD2. V dropped 8 bases and J dropped 6; count of bases not matched to a gene: 7. The CDR3 totals 14 residues. The germline V gene has CDR1 MDHEN and CDR2 SYDVKM.

In its sample, this clone was seen once. The rearrangement links TRBV7-2 to TRBJ2-1; 8 bases map to TRBD1. After removal of 4 bases from V and 0 bases from J, the junction contained 2 bases not matched to a gene. The germline CDR1 and CDR2 sequences are SGHTA and FQGNSA. This CDR3 has 15 amino acids. As DNA, the CDR3 is TGTGCCAGCAGCTGGGACAGGAGCTCCTACAATGAGCAGTTCTTC. It yields the protein CASSWDRSSYNEQFF. The full variable domain, in which reference TRBV7-2 and TRBJ2-1 provide the parts outside the CDR3, is GAGVSQSPSNKVTEKGKDVELRCDPISGHTALYWYRQSLGQGLEFLIYFQGNSAPDKSGLPSDRFSAERTGGSVSTLTIQRTQQEDSAVYLCASSWDRSSYNEQFFGPGTRLTVL.

V is TRBV7-9 and J is TRBJ2-1; 11 bases are shared with TRBD2. V trimming: 4 bases; J trimming: 4 bases; junction bases outside the gene matches: 6. Per germline, CDR1 SEHNR and CDR2 FQNEAQ (reference sequence). The CDR3 contains 16 residues. In nucleotides, the CDR3 is TGTGCCAGCAGCTCTCTAGCGGGGGGCAATTACAATGAGCAGTTCTTC. Its protein product is CASSSLAGGNYNEQFF.

The rearrangement links TRBV7-3 to TRBJ1-1; D ambiguous. The CDR3 has 13 amino acids. V shed 5 bases and J shed 3 bases, with 10 bases lying between them. The germline gives CDR1 SGHTA, CDR2 FQGTGA. Here the CDR3 reads CASSPIRDTEAFF. The CDR3 DNA sequence: TGTGCCAGCAGCCCAATCCGGGACACTGAAGCTTTCTTT.

The gene calls are TRBV12-5 and TRBJ1-1; D unresolved. CDR1 is LGHNT and CDR2 is FRNRAP in the germline V gene. Trimming removed 1 base at V and 1 base at J, with 4 bases between. The CDR3 has 13 amino acids. The CDR3 DNA sequence: TGTGCTAGTGGTTTGGGCGGGAACACTGAAGCTTTCTTT. Translation gives CASGLGGNTEAFF.

This clone was counted between two and nine times. The genes are TRBV5-4 and TRBJ2-3; 9 bases are shared with TRBD2. With V trimmed by 1 base and J by 3 bases, 6 bases remained unmatched. The CDR3 spans 16 residues. Germline loops: CDR1 SGHNT, CDR2 YYREEE (reference sequence). The CDR3 nucleotides read TGTGCCAGCAGCTTGTTCCTAGCGGGGTATACAGATACGCAGTATTTT. Translation: CASSLFLAGYTDTQYF.

Only a few counts were recorded for this clone. The CDR3 DNA follows: TGTGCCAGCAGTGGGGCCCGGCTCAATCAGCCCCAGCATTTT. Translated, it gives CASSGARLNQPQHF. The chain combines TRBV2 with TRBJ1-5; unclear D gene. CDR1 is SNHLY and CDR2 is FYNNEI in the germline V gene. Trimming removed 4 bases at V and 3 bases at J, with 10 bases between. This CDR3 is 14 amino acids long.

The chain employs TRBV19 and TRBJ2-7, with TRBD2 matching over 8 bases. Germline V gene data show CDR1 as LNHDA and CDR2 as SQIVND (reference sequence). This CDR3 is 15 amino acids long. Trimming removed 7 bases from V and 3 bases from J; junction bases left unmatched: 11. The CDR3 nucleotides are TGTGCCAGTATGGCCGGCGGGGGGCAAATCTACGAGCAGTACTTC. Translation gives CASMAGGGQIYEQYF.

The CDR3 sequence: CASSLDPAQGAMAGELFF. The CDR3, as DNA: TGTGCCAGCAGCTTAGATCCTGCACAGGGGGCGATGGCCGGGGAGCTGTTTTTT. J is TRBJ2-2 and V is TRBV11-3; the match to TRBD1 covers 9 bases. Germline CDR1 and CDR2: SGHNT and YENEEA. Unmatched junction bases numbered 11, after V lost 0 bases and J lost 6 bases. This CDR3 is 18 amino acids long.

The V call is TRBV7-2, the J call TRBJ1-1; D is perhaps TRBD1 (5 bases). This CDR3 is 15 amino acids long. Germline CDR1 SGHTA, CDR2 FQGNSA. The ends were cut back, 1 base at V and 1 base at J, with 10 bases in the middle. The CDR3 DNA sequence: TGTGCCAGCAGCTTAGTTTCGGGGGGGAACACTGAAGCTTTCTTT. Translating it yields CASSLVSGGNTEAFF.

This rearrangement joins TRBV19 to TRBJ2-1; D possibly corresponds to TRBD2 (6 bases). The CDR3 is made up of 14 amino acids. Germline V lookup: CDR1 LNHDA, CDR2 SQIVND (reference sequence). Trimming pared 7 bases from V and 4 bases from J, leaving 14 bases between. The CDR3 DNA follows: TGTGCCAGTACCGGCGGGGCAGTGTACAATGAGCAGTTCTTC. Protein sequence: CASTGGAVYNEQFF. The full variable domain, completed using reference TRBV19 and TRBJ2-1, is DGGITQSPKYLFRKEGQNVTLSCEQNLNHDAMYWYRQDPGQGLRLIYYSQIVNDFQKGDIAEGYSVSREKKESFPLTVTSAQKNPTAFYLCASTGGAVYNEQFFGPGTRLTVL.

The V call is TRBV3-1 (or the pseudogene TRBV3-2), the J call TRBJ1-1; the D gene is possibly TRBD1 (6 bases). Germline V CDR1 and CDR2: LGHDT, YNNKEL (reference sequence). The CDR3 contains 16 residues. Trimming removed 4 bases from V and 4 bases from J, with 19 bases in between. The CDR3 DNA follows: TGTGCCAGCAGCCCCAGACAGGTAGCCTTCGCCACTGAAGCTTTCTTT. Translating it yields CASSPRQVAFATEAFF.